This T cell receptor (beta chain) was sequenced for a study of identical twins. Germline-derived CDR1 and CDR2 are MNHEY and SVGAGI. The CDR3 loop spans 16 amino acids. The V and J ends lost 4 bases and 4 bases, in that order; junction bases with no gene match: 8. This clonotype was seen more than once but under ten times. No antigen is known for it. General study findings and limits: High-abundance cord blood beta clonotypes had fewer insertions; memory repertoires showed none. Shared out-of-frame alpha sequences (those common to twins) showed excess low generation probability. There is a chance that invariant MAIT and iNKT cells partially muddied zero-insertion analyses. Interpretation of the results relied on cross-sectional statistical analysis and not on following the same donors.

One entry per CDR3 protein results from TCRdb running MiXCR on the 5' RACE reads. This sample carries 1.5 million to 2 million distinct CDR3 sequences, roughly 35% of them seen once, and the ten largest clones take more than 0.25%. The TCR was taken from a newborn girl in good health. This chain connects TRBV6-5 to TRBJ2-5, with 11 bases identical to TRBD2. Sequenced sample: cord blood. Written as DNA, the CDR3 is TGTGCCAGCAGTTCCCTAGCGGGAGGACTTTCAGAGACCCAGTACTTC. It specifies CASSSLAGGLSETQYF.